The 25 T cell receptor beta chains below were found in one sample sequenced in a study of blood T cells in healthy people across ages. Next came a second PCR, run for about 6 to 11 cycles, which used a sample-barcoded 5' primer along with a J-beta primer mix. From the 5' RACE reads, TCRdb called clonotypes with MiXCR, one entry per CDR3 protein. The table lists roughly 1.5 million distinct CDR3 sequences, about 45% of them singletons. The sample comprised blood. The receptors derive from a woman under 30 in good health.

This clonotype has just a few counts. V is TRBV10-3 and J is TRBJ1-2; perhaps TRBD1 as D (5 bases). Trimming took off 3 bases at V and 9 bases at J, with 17 bases between the two ends. Per germline, CDR1 ENHRY and CDR2 SYGVKD. This CDR3 region has 14 residues. CDR3 DNA sequence: TGTGCCATCAGTGAAGGACCCCGGGACCTCCGCTACACCTTC. Its translation is CAISEGPRDLRYTF.

The J gene is TRBJ2-7, the V gene TRBV29-1; 8 nucleotides agree with TRBD1. The CDR3 spans 15 residues. Germline V gene lookup returns CDR1 SQVTM and CDR2 ANQGSEA. Losses at the gene ends were 3 bases for V and 0 bases for J; bases not matched to a gene: 7. The CDR3: CSVDGQGPGSYEQYF. The CDR3 bases are TGCAGCGTTGACGGACAGGGACCGGGCTCCTACGAGCAGTACTTC.

The chain carries TRBV27 and TRBJ2-1; 7 nucleotides line up with TRBD1. CDR3 length equals 13 residues. The ends lost 7 bases at V and 4 bases at J; junction bases unmatched: 4. Germline V CDR1 and CDR2: MNHEY, SMNVEV (reference sequence). The CDR3 region is CASKGGIYNEQFF. DNA of the CDR3: TGTGCCAGCAAAGGGGGCATATACAATGAGCAGTTCTTC.

The chain is built from TRBV29-1 and TRBJ1-4, with no clear D. Per the germline V gene, CDR1 is SQVTM and CDR2 is ANQGSEA. There are 15 residues in the CDR3. V was clipped by 5 bases and J by 7 bases, with 20 bases between them. Here the CDR3 reads CSVLKDMGSVEKLFF. The CDR3 DNA reads as TGCAGCGTTCTTAAAGATATGGGGTCCGTTGAAAAACTGTTTTTT.

This clonotype was observed a single time. V is TRBV2 and J is TRBJ2-1, with D perhaps TRBD1 (6 bases). CDR3 size: 12 residues. V shed 6 bases and J shed 8 bases, with 11 bases lying between them. CDR1 and CDR2 from the germline V gene are SNHLY and FYNNEI. The CDR3 bases are TGTGCCAGCAGAGGGGGTTCGCATGAGCAGTTCTTC. This translates into CASRGGSHEQFF.

The chain has TRBV6-2 or TRBV6-3 and TRBJ1-2; a weak D match, TRBD1 (6 bases). This CDR3 contains 13 residues. Trimming left V 5 bases short and J 6 bases short, with 13 bases between. The germline V gene has CDR1 MNHEY and CDR2 SVGEGT. CDR3 DNA: TGTGCCAGCAGTGGCCATAACAGGGATGGCTACACCTTC. Its protein product is CASSGHNRDGYTF.

This sequence joins TRBV5-1 and TRBJ2-3; D unclear. The germline V gene has CDR1 SGHRS and CDR2 YFSETQ. V was trimmed by 0 bases and J by 3 bases, leaving 14 bases between them. The CDR3 covers 16 residues. Written as DNA, the CDR3 is TGCGCCAGCAGCTTGGATCGATCACTAAGGACAGATACGCAGTATTTT. Amino acids: CASSLDRSLRTDTQYF.

Only a few counts were recorded for this clonotype. This chain connects TRBV4-1 to TRBJ1-1, with a possible D match to TRBD1 (6 bases). Germline V lookup: CDR1 MGHRA, CDR2 YSYEKL. Trimming shortened V by 0 bases and J by 2 bases, and 10 bases separated the two germline ends. This CDR3 has 15 amino acids. The CDR3 loop reads CASSQDGTLNTEAFF. The CDR3 region has the DNA TGCGCCAGCAGCCAAGACGGGACACTTAACACTGAAGCTTTCTTT.

The sample holds a few counts of this clonotype. CDR3 loop: CASSFGIAEVSYEQYF. CDR3 DNA sequence: TGTGCCAGCAGTTTTGGAATAGCGGAGGTGTCCTACGAGCAGTACTTC. The rearrangement uses TRBV12-3 or TRBV12-4 and TRBJ2-7, with D perhaps matching TRBD2 (6 bases). Deletions cut 3 bases from V and 1 base from J, with 16 bases between. The CDR3 has 16 residues.

The chain has TRBV12-3 or TRBV12-4 and TRBJ2-1; D unclear. V was clipped by 8 bases and J by 4 bases, with 12 bases between them. This CDR3 contains 13 residues. As DNA, the CDR3 is TGTGCCAGCGACCGGATGGGGTACAATGAGCAGTTCTTC. Its protein is CASDRMGYNEQFF.

J is TRBJ2-7 and V is TRBV14; a possible D gene is TRBD1 (6 bases). Trimming stripped 4 bases from V and 1 base from J, with 17 bases between. The CDR3 length is 16 residues. Germline CDR1 SGHDN, CDR2 FVKESK. CDR3 region: CASSRRQAYGSYEQYF. The CDR3 region has the DNA TGTGCCAGCAGCCGTCGACAGGCCTATGGTTCCTACGAGCAGTACTTC.

Worth noting for this clonotype: A clone one base away is much larger, so this may be a read error. The chain has TRBV2 and TRBJ2-7, with D maybe TRBD1 (6 bases). The V gene lost 5 bases and the J gene lost 7 bases, with 15 bases spanning the gap. The CDR3 is made up of 13 amino acids. The germline V gene encodes CDR1 SNHLY and CDR2 FYNNEI. The CDR3 sequence is CASSRQDLNEQYF. The CDR3 DNA is TGTGCCAGCAGTAGACAGGACCTCAATGAGCAGTACTTC. Full variable domain (rest looked up from reference TRBV2 and TRBJ2-7): EPEVTQTPSHQVTQMGQEVILRCVPISNHLYFYWYRQILGQKVEFLVSFYNNEISEKSEIFDDQFSVERPDGSNFTLKIRSTKLEDSAMYFCASSRQDLNEQYFGPGTRLTVT.

In its sample, this clonotype was seen a few times. This rearrangement joins TRBV5-1 to TRBJ1-2; tentative D call: TRBD1 (6 bases). This CDR3 is built from 12 residues. Germline loops: CDR1 SGHRS, CDR2 YFSETQ. Trimming removed 3 bases at V and 4 bases at J, with 7 bases between. The CDR3 here is CASSWGAYGYTF. The CDR3 coding sequence is TGCGCCAGCAGCTGGGGGGCCTATGGCTACACCTTC.

This clonotype was seen a few times. This rearrangement joins TRBV14 to TRBJ2-3; 9 bases are shared with TRBD1. J gave up 8 bases and V 1 base, and 7 bases lay outside the gene matches. This CDR3 has 15 amino acids. Germline CDR1 reads SGHDN; CDR2 reads FVKESK. CDR3 bases: TGTGCCAGCAGCCAAGGCGGGGGACAGGGAGGTACGCAGTATTTT. Its protein product is CASSQGGGQGGTQYF.

V gene TRBV10-3 combines with J gene TRBJ2-3, with a possible D match to TRBD1 (7 bases). The V and J ends lost 3 bases and 3 bases respectively, with 16 bases between them. This CDR3 has 16 amino acids. The germline V gene has CDR1 ENHRY and CDR2 SYGVKD. The chain's CDR3 is CAISEPTGRITDTQYF. Here the CDR3 DNA reads TGTGCCATCAGTGAACCGACAGGGAGGATAACAGATACGCAGTATTTT.

To note about this clonotype: At one of its ends the junction is not consistent with the germline gene, which may arise from a read error. The rearrangement links TRBV20-1 to TRBJ2-3; D call uncertain. Germline V gene lookup returns CDR1 DFQATT and CDR2 SNEGSKA (reference sequence). The CDR3 runs to 12 residues. CDR3 nucleotide sequence: TGCAGTGCTAGAGACGGAACAGATGCGCAGTATTTT. It encodes CSARDGTDAQYF.

A few counts support this clonotype. The DNA for the CDR3 is TGCAGTGCTCAGTCCTACGAGCAGTACTTC. Its protein product is CSAQSYEQYF. The chain employs TRBV20-1 and TRBJ2-7; D gene uncertain. CDR3 length: 10 residues. Looked up from germline, CDR1 is DFQATT and CDR2 is SNEGSKA (reference sequence). Between the trimmed V and J ends, which lost 5 bases and 1 base, there was a span of 3 bases.

The sample holds a few counts of this clonotype. The chain links TRBV5-5 to TRBJ2-1; 8 nucleotides line up with TRBD2. This CDR3 comprises 15 residues. V lost 7 bases, J lost 7 bases, and 13 bases stayed unmatched. The germline V gene has CDR1 SGHKS and CDR2 YYEKEE (reference sequence). The DNA of the CDR3 is TGTGCCAGCTCCTCTGGACGGGGGGGAGGGAATGAGCAGTTCTTC. As protein: CASSSGRGGGNEQFF.

This chain links TRBV4-3 with TRBJ2-7; 10 bases match TRBD1. Germline assignment: CDR1 LGHNA and CDR2 YSLEER. The CDR3 extends over 15 amino acids. Trimming cost V 0 bases and J 3 bases; bases outside gene matches: 2. The CDR3 region has the DNA TGCGCCAGCAGCCAAGAGACAGGGGGCTACTACGAGCAGTACTTC. Amino acid sequence: CASSQETGGYYEQYF.

The chain joins TRBV7-9 to TRBJ2-7; D is possibly TRBD2 (6 bases). Germline V gene lookup returns CDR1 SEHNR and CDR2 FQNEAQ (reference sequence). Trimming shortened V by 2 bases and J by 1 base, and 15 bases separated the two germline ends. This CDR3 is 16 amino acids long. The DNA of the CDR3 is TGTGCCAGCAGCTTATTCGTGGTAGCGGCTTCCTACGAGCAGTACTTC. Its translation: CASSLFVVAASYEQYF.

This clonotype appeared many times. This sequence joins TRBV12-3 or TRBV12-4 and TRBJ2-7, with 7 bases that match TRBD1. The CDR3 is 14 amino acids. V shed 5 bases and J 2 bases; nucleotides not matched to a gene: 6. As DNA, the CDR3 is TGTGCCAGCAGTCCTCGGGACAGCACCTACGAGCAGTACTTC. Its translation is CASSPRDSTYEQYF.

V usage is TRBV5-1 and J usage is TRBJ1-1, with 11 nucleotides matching TRBD1. The CDR3 contains 14 residues. V was clipped by 3 bases and J by 11 bases; unmatched bases: 9. CDR1 is SGHRS and CDR2 is YFSETQ in the germline V gene. The CDR3 sequence is CASSSGTGGLEAFF. The CDR3 region has the DNA TGCGCCAGCAGCTCCGGGACAGGGGGGCTTGAGGCTTTCTTT. Together with reference TRBV5-1 and TRBJ1-1, the CDR3 gives the full variable domain: KAGVTQTPRYLIKTRGQQVTLSCSPISGHRSVSWYQQTPGQGLQFLFEYFSETQRNKGNFPGRFSGRQFSNSRSEMNVSTLELGDSALYLCASSSGTGGLEAFFGQGTRLTVV.

The chain carries TRBV5-1 and TRBJ2-1; 7 bases match TRBD2. Germline lookup yields CDR1 SGHRS and CDR2 YFSETQ. V trimming: 4 bases; J trimming: 4 bases; junction bases outside the gene matches: 8. The CDR3 contains 15 residues. The CDR3 is CASSTGGLTYNEQFF. The DNA of the CDR3 is TGCGCCAGCAGCACGGGAGGTCTTACGTACAATGAGCAGTTCTTC.

CDR3 DNA sequence: TGTGCCAGCAGCCAAGTCGCATCTAGCGGGAAAGTCGACAATGAGCAGTTCTTC. Its protein is CASSQVASSGKVDNEQFF. The V and J genes are TRBV3-1 and TRBJ2-1; TRBD2 matches 9 bases. V lost 1 base to trimming and J lost 5 bases; unmatched junction nucleotides: 12. Germline V gene sequence: CDR1 LGHDT, CDR2 YNNKEL (reference sequence). This CDR3 spans 18 amino acids.

This clonotype was found a few times. The chain employs TRBV6-1 and TRBJ1-4; tentatively, D is TRBD1 (5 bases). Germline CDR1 MNHNS, CDR2 SASEGT. The CDR3 extends over 15 amino acids. Deletions cut 6 bases from V and 0 bases from J, with 11 bases between. The CDR3 nucleotides read TGTGCCAGCAGACAGGACGGCGCAACTAATGAAAAACTGTTTTTT. Translating gives CASRQDGATNEKLFF.